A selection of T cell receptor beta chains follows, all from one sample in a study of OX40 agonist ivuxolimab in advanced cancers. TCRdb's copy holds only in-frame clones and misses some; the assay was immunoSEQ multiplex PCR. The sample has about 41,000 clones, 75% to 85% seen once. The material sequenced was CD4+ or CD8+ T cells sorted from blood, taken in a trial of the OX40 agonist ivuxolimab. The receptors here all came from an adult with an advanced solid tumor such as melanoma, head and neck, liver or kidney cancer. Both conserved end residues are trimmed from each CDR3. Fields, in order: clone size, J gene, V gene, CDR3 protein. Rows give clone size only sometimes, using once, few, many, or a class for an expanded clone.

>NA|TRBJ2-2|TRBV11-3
ASSKAPRGANTGELF
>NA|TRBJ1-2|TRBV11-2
ASSLITLGQTYT
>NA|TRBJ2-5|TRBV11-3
ASSFRSGETQY
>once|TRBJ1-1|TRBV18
ASCSKGCTEAF
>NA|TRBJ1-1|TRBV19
ASSSRTGRFMNTEAF
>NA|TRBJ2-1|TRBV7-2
ASIRRTSGVQEQF
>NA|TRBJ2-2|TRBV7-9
ASSSTGRDTGELF
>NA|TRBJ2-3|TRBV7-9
ASSLSRSDTQY
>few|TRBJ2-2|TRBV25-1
ASRTPSGDTGELF
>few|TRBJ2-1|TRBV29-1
SVVAGGPGTEQF
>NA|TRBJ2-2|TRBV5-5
ASSLAGGRHTGELF
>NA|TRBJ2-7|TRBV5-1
ASSLMADRAIYEQY
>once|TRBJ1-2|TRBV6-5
ASSYRIADGYT
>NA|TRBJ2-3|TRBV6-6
ASSYLGASTDTQY